These T cell receptor beta chains were read from a single sample in a study of cytomegalovirus exposure and HLA in healthy donors. Measured with immunoSEQ multiplex PCR; TCRdb has only the in-frame clones, and not every one. The sample holds more than 90,000 clones, less than 80% seen once. The specimen was PBMCs. Source of these receptors: a woman aged 45-59 years in good health and CMV-seropositive. Both conserved end residues are part of each CDR3. The D gene is left open where the match is weak. The size field is filled for only some rows; it gives once, few, many or a size class.

D	V	size	J	CDR3	DNA
-	TRBV19	few	TRBJ2-7	CASSAGESYEQYF	TGTGCCAGTAGTGCAGGGGAAAGCTACGAGCAGTACTTC
-	TRBV13	-	TRBJ1-2	CASSLGGAHNYGYTF	TGTGCCAGCAGCTTAGGGGGCGCGCATAACTATGGCTACACCTTC
TRBD1	TRBV9	-	TRBJ2-7	CASSQRDRGQEQYF	TGTGCCAGCAGCCAACGGGACAGGGGACAAGAGCAGTACTTC
-	TRBV27	-	TRBJ1-1	CASSLERVNTEAFF	TGTGCCAGCAGCCTGGAGAGAGTGAACACTGAAGCTTTCTTT
-	TRBV6-1	-	TRBJ1-1	CASSEGGAMNTEAFF	TGTGCCAGCAGTGAAGGCGGGGCAATGAACACTGAAGCTTTCTTT
-	TRBV19	-	TRBJ1-1	CASSILGGEDPEAFF	TGTGCCAGTAGTATTTTGGGAGGGGAGGATCCTGAAGCTTTCTTT
-	TRBV18	-	TRBJ1-1	CASSYGVNTEAFF	TGTGCCAGCTCCTACGGGGTGAACACTGAAGCTTTCTTT
-	TRBV2	-	TRBJ1-3	CASSEQQGGNTIYF	TGTGCCAGCAGTGAGCAGCAGGGTGGAAACACCATATATTTT
-	TRBV5-8	-	TRBJ1-1	CASSLVAGSPTEAFF	TGTGCCAGCAGCTTGGTGGCAGGGTCTCCCACTGAAGCTTTCTTT
-	TRBV5-1	-	TRBJ1-2	CASSEGGSPGPYYGYTF	TGCGCCAGCAGCGAGGGAGGTTCGCCAGGGCCATACTATGGCTACACCTTC
-	TRBV21-1	-	TRBJ2-5	CASSPYRTDQETQYF	TGTGCCAGCAGCCCTTACAGGACAGATCAAGAGACCCAGTACTTC
TRBD2	TRBV4-3	few	TRBJ2-7	CASSQAGGGYYEQYF	TGCGCCAGCAGCCAAGCTGGGGGGGGTTACTACGAGCAGTACTTC
TRBD1	TRBV7-2	-	TRBJ2-5	CASSLHRGQETQYF	TGTGCCAGCAGCTTACACAGGGGGCAAGAGACCCAGTACTTC
-	TRBV27	-	TRBJ2-4	CASSLNPTGNIQYF	TGTGCCAGCAGTTTGAATCCAACCGGAAACATTCAGTACTTC
TRBD1	TRBV7-9	-	TRBJ1-4	CASSPGTGVTNEKLFF	TGTGCCAGCAGCCCCGGGACAGGGGTGACTAATGAAAAACTGTTTTTT
TRBD2	TRBV6-1	-	TRBJ2-1	CASNRAGIDNEQFF	TGTGCCAGCAATCGAGCGGGAATCGACAATGAGCAGTTCTTC
TRBD1	TRBV5-1	-	TRBJ1-2	CASSSDSRDRGRISYTF	TGCGCCAGCAGCTCAGACTCCCGGGACAGGGGGCGAATAAGCTACACCTTC
TRBD1	TRBV6-1	-	TRBJ1-2	CASSRITGGDGGYTF	TGTGCCAGCAGCCGAATAACAGGGGGCGATGGAGGCTACACCTTC